What follows are 13 T cell receptor beta chains derived from one specimen sequenced in a study of shared clonotypes between healthy human individuals. CD8 cells regarded as naive lacked CD45RO, were positively chosen for CCR7, and omitted terminally differentiated effector memory CD45RA+ cells. Some clones are missing from TCRdb's copy, which holds only in-frame ones; the method was immunoSEQ multiplex PCR. This table holds about 1,800,000 clones, 85% to 95% found once. The sample comprised naive CD8+ T cells sorted from blood. These receptors came from a man between 18 and 29 years old in good health.

The chain recombines TRBV29-1 with TRBJ2-4; possibly TRBD1 or TRBD2 for D (5 bases each). The CDR3 spans 16 residues. V was pared by 5 bases and J by 6 bases, with 23 bases between. Germline V CDR1 and CDR2: SQVTM, ANQGSEA. The CDR3 loop reads CSVKGRDMFEGNIQYF. The CDR3 nucleotides read TGCAGCGTTAAGGGCAGGGATATGTTTGAGGGAAACATTCAGTACTTC. Full variable domain (rest looked up from reference TRBV29-1 and TRBJ2-4): SAVISQKPSRDICQRGTSLTIQCQVDSQVTMMFWYRQQPGQSLTLIATANQGSEATYESGFVIDKFPISRPNLTFSTLTVSNMSPEDSSIYLCSVKGRDMFEGNIQYFGAGTRLSVL.

This chain joins TRBV29-1 and TRBJ2-5; 9 bases map to TRBD1. The CDR3 sequence is 13 residues long. Germline assignment: CDR1 SQVTM and CDR2 ANQGSEA. V dropped 4 bases and J dropped 11; count of bases not matched to a gene: 11. The CDR3 DNA reads TGCAGCGTTGGGACAGGGGAAGGGAGGGAGCAGTACTTC. It encodes CSVGTGEGREQYF.

In this sample, this clone turned up once. This chain uses TRBV2 with TRBJ2-2, with D perhaps assigned TRBD1 or TRBD2 (5 bases each). V gave up 10 bases and J gave up 3 bases, with 12 bases separating them. There are 13 residues in the CDR3. Germline CDR1 and CDR2: SNHLY and FYNNEI. In DNA, the CDR3 is TGTGCCATCCCGGGACCAGACACCGGGGAGCTGTTTTTT. Amino acid sequence: CAIPGPDTGELFF. The full variable domain, its missing parts supplied by reference TRBV2 and TRBJ2-2, is EPEVTQTPSHQVTQMGQEVILRCVPISNHLYFYWYRQILGQKVEFLVSFYNNEISEKSEIFDDQFSVERPDGSNFTLKIRSTKLEDSAMYFCAIPGPDTGELFFGEGSRLTVL.

On this clone itself: Other DNA sequences in the sample encode the same CDR3. The V and J genes are TRBV4-3 and TRBJ2-7; 7 bases fit TRBD2. This CDR3 has 15 amino acids. V lost 1 base to trimming and J lost 2 bases; unmatched junction nucleotides: 5. The germline gives CDR1 LGHNA, CDR2 YSLEER. The CDR3 region is CASSQVLAGTYEQYF. The CDR3 DNA reads TGCGCCAGCAGCCAAGTCTTAGCGGGCACCTACGAGCAGTACTTC.

This sequence joins TRBV7-9 and TRBJ1-6; D is possibly TRBD1 (5 bases). The V and J ends lost 5 bases and 7 bases respectively, with 21 bases between them. The CDR3 runs to 17 residues. Germline-derived CDR1 and CDR2 are SEHNR and FQNEAQ (reference sequence). Here the CDR3 DNA reads TGTGCCAGCAGCCCCGCCGGGACCCAGGAAACGAATTCACCCCTCCACTTT. It is translated as CASSPAGTQETNSPLHF.

The genes are TRBV30 and TRBJ2-1; D is perhaps TRBD2 (5 bases). CDR1 is GTSNPN, CDR2 SVGIG, per germline (reference sequence). The CDR3 spans 13 residues. V gave up 1 base and J gave up 4 bases, with 8 bases separating them. CDR3 bases: TGTGCCTGGAGTGAGAGGGAATACAATGAGCAGTTCTTC. Translated, it gives CAWSEREYNEQFF.

On this clone itself: The sample has other DNA sequences that encode this CDR3 too. The J gene is TRBJ2-7, the V gene TRBV27; 11 bases are a match to TRBD2. Losses at the gene ends were 3 bases for V and 4 bases for J; bases not matched to a gene: 5. This CDR3 has 15 amino acids. CDR1 MNHEY and CDR2 SMNVEV come from the germline V gene (reference sequence). The CDR3 is CASSFGTSGSYEQYF. CDR3 sequence (DNA): TGTGCCAGCAGTTTCGGGACTAGCGGTAGTTACGAGCAGTACTTC.

This rearrangement joins TRBV27 to TRBJ1-1, with no clear D. With 0 bases removed from V and 1 base from J, the gap between germline ends came to 6 bases. CDR1 is MNHEY, CDR2 SMNVEV, per germline (reference sequence). The CDR3 covers 14 residues. CDR3 sequence reads: CASSLSLQNTEAFF. CDR3 sequence (DNA): TGTGCCAGCAGTTTATCGCTACAGAACACTGAAGCTTTCTTT.

The chain has TRBV6-6 and TRBJ2-5; perhaps TRBD2 as D (7 bases). With 2 bases removed from V and 3 bases from J, the gap between germline ends came to 16 bases. The germline V gene has CDR1 MNHNY and CDR2 SVGAGI (reference sequence). The CDR3 covers 16 residues. The CDR3 region is CASSYTKGGAEETQYF. The CDR3, as DNA: TGTGCCAGCAGTTACACGAAGGGGGGGGCGGAAGAGACCCAGTACTTC.

This rearrangement joins TRBV7-9 to TRBJ2-3, with D possibly matching TRBD2 (5 bases). V lost 5 bases and J lost 4, with 13 bases in between. The CDR3 length is 14 residues. Per germline, CDR1 SEHNR and CDR2 FQNEAQ (reference sequence). CDR3: CASSPGLKADTQYF. CDR3 bases: TGTGCCAGCAGCCCGGGATTAAAGGCAGATACGCAGTATTTT. The complete variable domain, with remaining parts taken from reference TRBV7-9 and TRBJ2-3, reads DTGVSQNPRHKITKRGQNVTFRCDPISEHNRLYWYRQTLGQGPEFLTYFQNEAQLEKSRLLSDRFSAERPKGSFSTLEIQRTEQGDSAMYLCASSPGLKADTQYFGPGTRLTVL.

This CDR3 is CASRRTSFNNEQFF. DNA of the CDR3: TGTGCCAGCAGAAGGACTAGCTTTAACAATGAGCAGTTCTTC. The rearrangement links TRBV6-5 to TRBJ2-1; 8 nucleotides align to TRBD2. The CDR3 length is 14 residues. Germline V gives CDR1 MNHEY, CDR2 SVGAGI. V lost 6 bases, J lost 5 bases, and 6 bases stayed unmatched.

The chain is built from TRBV19 and TRBJ2-7; TRBD1 is a possible D gene (9 bases). V lost 4 bases, J lost 5 bases, and 21 bases lay in between. Germline CDR1 LNHDA, CDR2 SQIVND (reference sequence). The CDR3 spans 16 residues. Here the CDR3 DNA reads TGTGCCAGTAGTAGGGACAGGGAATTGCGGGAGGACGAGCAGTACTTC. It is translated as CASSRDRELREDEQYF.

The chain couples TRBV6-1 to TRBJ2-7, with 11 bases fitting TRBD2. This CDR3 is built from 15 residues. Losses at the gene ends were 1 base for V and 7 bases for J; bases not matched to a gene: 6. Germline V gene lookup returns CDR1 MNHNS and CDR2 SASEGT. The CDR3 is CASSEVSGGAWEQYF. The CDR3 DNA sequence: TGTGCCAGCAGTGAAGTTAGCGGGGGGGCCTGGGAGCAGTACTTC.